These 20 T cell receptor beta chains came from one sample sequenced in a study of T cells in Graves' hyperthyroidism and ophthalmopathy. RNA transcripts served as the template for amplifying TCR beta CDR3 regions. Researchers ran a first-round RT-PCR on the TCR CDR3 using the HTBI primer set. A single record per CDR3 protein comes from TCRdb applying MiXCR to the multiplex PCR reads. This table holds around 700,000 distinct CDR3 sequences, around 20% found once. The material sequenced was blood. These receptors were collected from a woman aged 45-65 years with Graves' hyperthyroidism that later progressed to Graves' ophthalmopathy.

This clonotype appeared many times. The rearrangement uses TRBV15 and TRBJ1-2; 9 bases align to TRBD1. This CDR3 is built from 14 residues. Germline CDR1 is LNHNV and CDR2 is YYDKDF (reference sequence). Trimming cost V 8 bases and J 4 bases; bases outside gene matches: 8. For the CDR3, the DNA is TGTGCCACCGCGGGGACAGGGAAAGGCTATGGCTACACCTTC. It translates to CATAGTGKGYGYTF.

This clonotype was detected once. This sequence joins TRBV7-9 and TRBJ2-7; 7 bases match TRBD1. With V trimmed by 5 bases and J by 7 bases, 11 bases remained unmatched. CDR3 length equals 14 residues. Germline loops: CDR1 SEHNR, CDR2 FQNEAQ (reference sequence). The CDR3 reads CASSPPGQRDEQYF. The CDR3 coding sequence is TGTGCCAGCAGCCCCCCGGGACAGAGAGATGAGCAGTACTTC.

This clonotype was picked up many times. The chain joins TRBV2 to TRBJ1-5, with a weak D call TRBD1 (6 bases). V dropped 7 bases and J dropped 0 bases, with 25 bases sitting between them. In germline, CDR1 is SNHLY, CDR2 FYNNEI. The CDR3 runs 19 residues. CDR3 amino acids: CASIPGGQGSPYSNQPQHF. CDR3 bases: TGTGCCAGCATCCCCGGGGGCCAGGGGAGCCCCTATAGCAATCAGCCCCAGCATTTT.

A word on this clonotype: The DNA is omitted, as the CDR3 cannot be located on it reliably, and the CDR3 follows TCRdb's listing. This chain joins TRBV20-1 and TRBJ2-5; the table calls TRBD1, which could not be checked here. The CDR3 totals 12 residues, both ends included. Germline V lookup: CDR1 DFQATT, CDR2 SNEGSKA (reference sequence). CDR3: CSARAVGQGTYF.

A word on this clonotype: It may be a read error: a sequence one base away is much more abundant. V usage is TRBV6-2 or TRBV6-3 and J usage is TRBJ2-1; 7 bases are shared with TRBD2. CDR3 length: 16 residues. Germline loops: CDR1 MNHEY, CDR2 SVGEGT. The chain's CDR3 is CASSYQSAVRGDERFF. CDR3 in DNA: TGTGCCAGCAGTTACCAGTCAGCGGTCCGGGGGGATGAGCGGTTCTTC.

This clonotype has more than one count but fewer than ten. V and J are TRBV10-3 and TRBJ1-5; D remains unclear. The germline CDR1 and CDR2 sequences are ENHRY and SYGVKD. The CDR3 runs to 13 residues. Trimming removed 2 bases from V and 2 bases from J, with 4 bases in between. For the CDR3, the DNA is TGTGCCATCAGTGAGCGGGGCAATCAGCCCCAGCATTTT. This codes for CAISERGNQPQHF.

This clonotype turned up a few times. V gene TRBV9 combines with J gene TRBJ1-1; 7 nucleotides agree with TRBD1. V dropped 3 bases and J dropped 0; count of bases not matched to a gene: 11. Germline V lookup: CDR1 SGDLS, CDR2 YYNGEE. The CDR3 has 17 amino acids. The DNA for the CDR3 is TGTGCCAGCAGCGACAACGCCGGGACAGACTTGAACACTGAAGCTTTCTTT. Protein product: CASSDNAGTDLNTEAFF.

This clonotype was detected once. This rearrangement joins TRBV4-1 to TRBJ2-2; no firm D call. V was shortened by 3 bases and J by 6 bases, with 11 bases between the two germline ends. The CDR3 runs 14 residues. Looked up from germline, CDR1 is MGHRA and CDR2 is YSYEKL. The CDR3, as DNA: TGCGCCAGCAGCCACCGCGGCGGAGCCGGGGAGCTGTTTTTT. Translation gives CASSHRGGAGELFF.

This sequence joins TRBV18 and TRBJ2-7; D perhaps matches TRBD2 (6 bases). The CDR3 loop spans 15 amino acids. V was pared by 3 bases and J by 4 bases, with 16 bases between. Per the germline V gene, CDR1 is KGHSH and CDR2 is LQKENI. CDR3 loop: CASSPLRDSIYEQYF. The CDR3 DNA reads TGTGCCAGCTCACCGCTCCGGGACTCTATATACGAGCAGTACTTC.

This clonotype turned up a few times. The J gene is TRBJ1-3, the V gene TRBV13, with a possible D match to TRBD1 (6 bases). This CDR3 region has 15 residues. The V gene's germline CDR1 is PRHDT and CDR2 FYEKMQ (reference sequence). V dropped 10 bases and J dropped 0 bases, with 16 bases sitting between them. CDR3 sequence reads: CATQNRESSGNTIYF. CDR3 sequence (DNA): TGTGCCACCCAGAACAGGGAAAGCTCTGGAAACACCATATATTTT.

This clonotype has more than one count but fewer than ten. The rearrangement uses TRBV6-1 and TRBJ1-6; D unresolved. Trimming removed 6 bases from V and 13 bases from J, with 13 bases in between. The CDR3 length is 12 residues. The germline V gene has CDR1 MNHNS and CDR2 SASEGT. The CDR3 loop reads CASRQNVGPLHF. The CDR3 DNA reads as TGTGCCAGCAGGCAAAACGTAGGCCCCCTCCACTTT.

The rearrangement joins TRBV25-1 to TRBJ2-6; maybe TRBD2 (6 bases). The CDR3 length is 17 residues. The germline V gene encodes CDR1 MGHDK and CDR2 SYGVNS. The V and J ends lost 1 base and 7 bases respectively, with 17 bases between them. This chain's CDR3 is CASSEFRRGSRANVLTF. CDR3 in DNA: TGTGCCAGCAGTGAATTTAGGAGGGGTTCTCGAGCCAACGTCCTGACTTTC.

The V call is TRBV4-2, the J call TRBJ2-7, with TRBD1 identical over 12 bases. Trimming removed 3 bases from V and 6 bases from J; junction bases left unmatched: 6. Germline-derived CDR1 and CDR2 are LGHNA and YNFKEQ. The CDR3 spans 15 residues. The CDR3 region is CASSQVRDRGREQYF. CDR3 sequence (DNA): TGTGCCAGCAGCCAGGTCCGGGACAGGGGGCGCGAGCAGTACTTC.

This clonotype was seen ten or more times. The rearrangement uses TRBV20-1 and TRBJ2-2; D is possibly TRBD2 (7 bases). Germline lookup yields CDR1 DFQATT and CDR2 SNEGSKA (reference sequence). The ends were cut back, 4 bases at V and 3 bases at J, with 18 bases in the middle. The CDR3 is 16 amino acids. The CDR3 nucleotides are TGCAGTGCTATGGAAAGGCGGGGGCTGGACACCGGGGAGCTGTTTTTT. The encoded protein is CSAMERRGLDTGELFF.

This clonotype was detected only a few times. The chain carries TRBV6-6 and TRBJ2-1; D is ambiguous. V was trimmed by 2 bases and J by 1 base, leaving 6 bases between them. Germline V gene lookup returns CDR1 MNHNY and CDR2 SVGAGI (reference sequence). The CDR3 is made up of 14 amino acids. CDR3 loop: CASSYRVSYNEQFF. The CDR3 DNA is TGTGCCAGCAGTTACCGGGTATCCTACAATGAGCAGTTCTTC.

There are a few counts of this clonotype. The genes are TRBV7-9 and TRBJ2-3; TRBD2 matches at 8 bases. CDR1 is SEHNR and CDR2 is FQNEAQ in the germline V gene (reference sequence). This CDR3 has 16 residues. The J segment lost 3 bases and the V segment lost 5 bases, leaving 10 bases of the junction unmatched. The CDR3 bases are TGTGCCAGCAGCCACCCGGGGGGGGTGATAACAGATACGCAGTATTTT. The encoded protein is CASSHPGGVITDTQYF. Supplemented by reference TRBV7-9 and TRBJ2-3, the full variable domain reads DTGVSQNPRHKITKRGQNVTFRCDPISEHNRLYWYRQTLGQGPEFLTYFQNEAQLEKSRLLSDRFSAERPKGSFSTLEIQRTEQGDSAMYLCASSHPGGVITDTQYFGPGTRLTVL.

Details on this clonotype: A much larger clone is a single base away; this may be a read error. The gene calls are TRBV3-1 and TRBJ2-5; possible D gene TRBD2, 7 bases. The V gene lost 6 bases and the J gene lost 1 base, with 18 bases spanning the gap. This CDR3 contains 16 residues. CDR1 and CDR2 (germline): LGHDT, YNNKEL (reference sequence). CDR3 loop: CASRFTRGQTQETQYF. The CDR3 DNA reads as TGTGCCAGCAGATTCACGCGGGGGCAAACCCAAGAGACCCAGTACTTC.

This clonotype was picked up many times. V gene TRBV3-1 combines with J gene TRBJ1-5; weak D call: TRBD1 (6 bases). The germline V and J ends were trimmed by 0 bases and 4 bases, with 10 bases remaining between them. The CDR3 length is 15 residues. Germline CDR1 and CDR2: LGHDT and YNNKEL (reference sequence). CDR3 sequence: CASSQDRTGNQPQHF. The CDR3, as DNA: TGTGCCAGCAGCCAAGATCGAACAGGGAATCAGCCCCAGCATTTT.

The rearrangement uses TRBV7-2 and TRBJ2-3; D is possibly TRBD1 or TRBD2 (5 bases each). The germline V gene has CDR1 SGHTA and CDR2 FQGNSA. V lost 6 bases to trimming and J lost 4 bases, with 17 bases between them. The CDR3 runs to 15 residues. The CDR3 region has the DNA TGTGCCAGCAGTTTCCAGGCTCGGGGCTCAGATACGCAGTATTTT. Its protein is CASSFQARGSDTQYF.

This clonotype was seen many times. This chain uses TRBV3-1 with TRBJ1-1, with D possibly being TRBD1 (5 bases). The CDR3 has 13 amino acids. Germline V gives CDR1 LGHDT, CDR2 YNNKEL (reference sequence). Trimming removed 7 bases at V and 0 bases at J, with 9 bases between. This CDR3 is CASIGTVNTEAFF. Here the CDR3 DNA reads TGTGCCAGCATAGGGACTGTGAACACTGAAGCTTTCTTT.